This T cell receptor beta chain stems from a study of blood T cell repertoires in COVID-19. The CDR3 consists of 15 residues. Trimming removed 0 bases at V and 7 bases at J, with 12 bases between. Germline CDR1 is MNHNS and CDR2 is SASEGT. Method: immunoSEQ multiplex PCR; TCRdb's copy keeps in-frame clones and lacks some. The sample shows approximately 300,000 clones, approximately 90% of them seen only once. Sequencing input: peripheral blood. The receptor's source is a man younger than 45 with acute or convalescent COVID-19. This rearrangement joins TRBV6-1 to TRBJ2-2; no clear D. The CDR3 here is CASSEASPSGGELFF. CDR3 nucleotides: TGTGCCAGCAGTGAAGCTAGTCCCTCCGGCGGGGAGCTGTTTTTT.